Below are 23 T cell receptor beta chains sequenced from a single sample in a study of regulatory T cells in long-lasting Graves disease. Construction of TCR beta libraries relied on iRepertoire HTBI primers and on Arm-PCR targeting CDR3 regions. TCRdb re-derived calls from the multiplex PCR reads in MiXCR, one entry per CDR3 protein. Counted here are under 500,000 distinct CDR3 sequences, under 25% occurring once; the ten biggest clones make up over 7.5%. Documented time point: persistent/refractory GD, antithyroid drugs over 5 years with positive TRAb. The TCR library was made from RNA extracted from PBMCs. The sequencing here drew on peripheral blood mononuclear cells (PBMCs), taken when the disease was refractory, from a patient treated with antithyroid drugs. The source is a female donor with Graves disease.

Notes on this clonotype: A clone one base away is much larger, so this may be a read error. The rearrangement links TRBV20-1 to TRBJ2-7; 7 bases map to TRBD1. This CDR3 region has 11 residues. Unmatched junction bases numbered 1, after V lost 5 bases and J lost 3 bases. Germline V gene sequence: CDR1 DFQATT, CDR2 SNEGSKA (reference sequence). The CDR3 DNA sequence: TGCAGTGCTTGGGACAGCTACGAGCAGTACTTC. Its protein is CSAWDSYEQYF.

V gene TRBV9 combines with J gene TRBJ1-2; 7 nucleotides agree with TRBD1. The germline V gene has CDR1 SGDLS and CDR2 YYNGEE. V was clipped by 4 bases and J by 4 bases; unmatched bases: 7. The CDR3 has 14 amino acids. CDR3: CASSPQGKFYGYTF. CDR3 in DNA: TGTGCCAGCAGCCCACAGGGGAAGTTCTATGGCTACACCTTC.

This sequence joins TRBV5-1 and TRBJ2-1, with TRBD2 identical over 12 bases. CDR3 length: 16 amino acids. The germline V gene has CDR1 SGHRS and CDR2 YFSETQ. The junction had 1 base not matched to a gene; V was cut back by 3 bases and J by 0 bases. Written as DNA, the CDR3 is TGCGCCAGCAGCTGGACTAGCGGGAACTCCTACAATGAGCAGTTCTTC. This gives the protein CASSWTSGNSYNEQFF. The whole variable domain, filled in from reference TRBV5-1 and TRBJ2-1, reads KAGVTQTPRYLIKTRGQQVTLSCSPISGHRSVSWYQQTPGQGLQFLFEYFSETQRNKGNFPGRFSGRQFSNSRSEMNVSTLELGDSALYLCASSWTSGNSYNEQFFGPGTRLTVL.

This clonotype was counted only a few times. The gene calls are TRBV19 and TRBJ2-7; D possibly corresponds to TRBD1 (5 bases). The CDR3 loop spans 14 amino acids. Germline lookup yields CDR1 LNHDA and CDR2 SQIVND (reference sequence). Trimming removed 5 bases from V and 4 bases from J, with 15 bases in between. The CDR3 DNA sequence: TGTGCCAGTAGTGACCACAGGTATTCGTACGAGCAGTACTTC. It encodes CASSDHRYSYEQYF. The whole variable domain, filled in from reference TRBV19 and TRBJ2-7, reads DGGITQSPKYLFRKEGQNVTLSCEQNLNHDAMYWYRQDPGQGLRLIYYSQIVNDFQKGDIAEGYSVSREKKESFPLTVTSAQKNPTAFYLCASSDHRYSYEQYFGPGTRLTVT.

This clonotype was counted only a few times. The J gene is TRBJ1-1, the V gene TRBV19, with D perhaps TRBD1 (5 bases). The CDR3 sequence is 11 residues long. Trimming took off 4 bases at V and 10 bases at J, with 10 bases between the two ends. Germline CDR1 and CDR2: LNHDA and SQIVND (reference sequence). CDR3 sequence reads: CASSKAGGAFF. The CDR3 coding sequence is TGTGCCAGTAGTAAGGCTGGGGGAGCTTTCTTT.

This clonotype was counted ten times or more. The V call is TRBV6-1, the J call TRBJ1-5; D not certain. V was cut by 5 bases and J by 0 bases, with 14 bases left in between. This CDR3 has 16 amino acids. Germline V CDR1 and CDR2: MNHNS, SASEGT. The CDR3 protein is CASSPRASNSNQPQHF. The CDR3 DNA is TGTGCCAGCAGTCCCCGGGCCTCAAATAGCAATCAGCCCCAGCATTTT.

In its sample, this clonotype was seen many times. J is TRBJ1-2 and V is TRBV29-1, with a possible D match to TRBD1 (6 bases). V lost 7 bases and J 3 bases, leaving 15 bases between the germline ends. The CDR3 has 13 residues. CDR1 SQVTM and CDR2 ANQGSEA come from the germline V gene. The CDR3 DNA sequence: TGCAGCGCCCCGGGTGAGGGGGACTATGGCTACACCTTC. Residues: CSAPGEGDYGYTF.

The rearrangement joins TRBV5-1 to TRBJ2-7; weak D call: TRBD1 (6 bases). V dropped 5 bases and J dropped 0 bases, with 15 bases sitting between them. The CDR3 is made up of 15 amino acids. The V gene's germline CDR1 is SGHRS and CDR2 YFSETQ. This CDR3 is CASRLTTGDSYEQYF. The CDR3 bases are TGCGCCAGCAGGCTAACGACAGGTGACTCCTACGAGCAGTACTTC.

The table lists this clonotype with many counts. The V call is TRBV27, the J call TRBJ1-1; a weak D match, TRBD1 (6 bases). The germline CDR1 and CDR2 sequences are MNHEY and SMNVEV (reference sequence). Trimming removed 4 bases at V and 6 bases at J, with 18 bases between. The CDR3 contains 15 residues. The CDR3 DNA is TGTGCCAGCAGTTCAACGACAGGTCTTGGTCCTGAAGCTTTCTTT. The encoded protein is CASSSTTGLGPEAFF.

The rearrangement uses TRBV29-1 and TRBJ2-2; D is unresolved. CDR3 length equals 13 residues. CDR1 is SQVTM, CDR2 ANQGSEA, per germline. V lost 1 base to trimming and J lost 1 base, with 4 bases between them. The CDR3 DNA reads as TGCAGCGTTGAAGGGTGGAACACCGGGGAGCTGTTTTTT. It codes for CSVEGWNTGELFF.

This clonotype was counted ten times or more. The gene calls are TRBV28 and TRBJ1-5; D might be TRBD1 (5 bases). The CDR3 is made up of 13 amino acids. Germline V gene lookup returns CDR1 MDHEN and CDR2 SYDVKM. This CDR3 reads CGMGSRVGQPQHF. The CDR3 DNA reads TGTGGGATGGGGTCCAGGGTGGGTCAGCCCCAGCATTTT.

This clonotype came up many times. An end of the junction differs from the germline gene, which may be a read error. The chain combines TRBV7-7 with TRBJ1-4; unclear D gene. Per germline, CDR1 SSHAT and CDR2 FNYEAQ (reference sequence). The CDR3 is 15 amino acids. CDR3 bases: TGTGCTAGCAGCGGCCTGCCACGGATGGGTGAAAAACTGTTTTTT. This gives the protein CASSGLPRMGEKLFF.

This clonotype was picked up many times. V gene TRBV28 combines with J gene TRBJ2-7; 7 bases map to TRBD2. This CDR3 has 13 amino acids. Trimming removed 7 bases from V and 0 bases from J; junction bases left unmatched: 3. Germline CDR1 is MDHEN and CDR2 is SYDVKM. Here the CDR3 DNA reads TGTGCCAGCACCGGGGGGAGCTCCTACGAGCAGTACTTC. It specifies CASTGGSSYEQYF.

This clonotype has ten or more counts. The rearrangement joins TRBV6-1 to TRBJ1-2, with 9 bases that match TRBD1. This CDR3 comprises 13 residues. V shed 6 bases and J 7 bases; nucleotides not matched to a gene: 6. The germline V gene has CDR1 MNHNS and CDR2 SASEGT. The chain's CDR3 is CASSNTGGSGYTF. The CDR3 nucleotides read TGTGCCAGCAGCAATACAGGGGGCAGTGGCTACACCTTC.

This chain connects TRBV28 to TRBJ2-7; D might be TRBD1 or TRBD2, each matching 6 bases. The germline V gene has CDR1 MDHEN and CDR2 SYDVKM. This CDR3 comprises 15 residues. V lost 6 bases and J 2 bases, leaving 17 bases between the germline ends. The DNA of the CDR3 is TGTGCCAGCAGCCCCCCGGGGGACAAGACCTACGAGCAGTACTTC. It is translated as CASSPPGDKTYEQYF.

This clonotype turned up a few times. A junction boundary mismatches the germline segment, possibly from a read error. CDR3 sequence: CASSLSQNTEALF. The CDR3 coding sequence is TGTGCCAGCAGCTTATCCCAAAACACTGAAGCTCTCTTT. The chain uses TRBV7-6 and TRBJ1-1; D is unclear. Germline assignment: CDR1 SGHVS and CDR2 FNYEAQ. The length of the CDR3 is 13 residues.

The chain carries TRBV19 and TRBJ1-5; D is unresolved. Looked up from germline, CDR1 is LNHDA and CDR2 is SQIVND (reference sequence). Trimming pared 6 bases from V and 0 bases from J, leaving 21 bases between. The CDR3 is 18 amino acids. The CDR3 protein is CASSDSPIGRFSNQPQHF. CDR3 bases: TGTGCCAGTAGCGACTCGCCGATAGGGCGATTTAGCAATCAGCCCCAGCATTTT.

This clonotype has just a few counts. CDR3 protein: CASSFGSFPSGTDTQYF. CDR3 in DNA: TGTGCCAGCAGCTTTGGAAGTTTTCCTAGCGGCACAGATACGCAGTATTTT. V is TRBV7-2 and J is TRBJ2-3; a weak D match, TRBD2 (6 bases). V lost 3 bases, J lost 1 base, and 17 bases lay in between. From germline, CDR1 is SGHTA and CDR2 FQGNSA. The CDR3 is 17 amino acids.

The chain employs TRBV20-1 and TRBJ2-5, with 7 positions matching TRBD2. The germline CDR1 and CDR2 sequences are DFQATT and SNEGSKA (reference sequence). This CDR3 is 16 amino acids long. Unmatched junction bases numbered 13, after V lost 1 base and J lost 5 bases. The CDR3 reads CSARAAGVASVETQYF. The CDR3 DNA is TGCAGTGCTAGAGCCGCGGGAGTTGCGTCGGTGGAGACCCAGTACTTC.

This chain joins TRBV2 and TRBJ2-2, with 7 positions matching TRBD2. Trimming took 2 bases from V and 3 from J; bases not matched to a gene: 6. Germline V gene data show CDR1 as SNHLY and CDR2 as FYNNEI. The CDR3 runs to 16 residues. CDR3 sequence reads: CASSELASGYTGELFF. For the CDR3, the DNA is TGTGCCAGCAGTGAATTGGCTAGCGGCTACACCGGGGAGCTGTTTTTT.

The sample holds many counts of this clonotype. The CDR3 reads CASSLAGGDGREWEQYF. The CDR3 nucleotides read TGTGCCAGCAGCTTGGCCGGTGGGGACGGCCGAGAGTGGGAGCAGTACTTC. J is TRBJ2-7 and V is TRBV11-2; D is possibly TRBD1 or TRBD2 (5 bases each). This CDR3 is 17 amino acids long. The germline V and J ends were trimmed by 3 bases and 7 bases, with 25 bases remaining between them. Germline CDR1 SGHAT, CDR2 FQNNGV.

This clonotype was seen a handful of times. This chain joins TRBV24-1 and TRBJ2-7; D perhaps matches TRBD1 (6 bases). Per the germline V gene, CDR1 is KGHDR and CDR2 is SFDVKD. The CDR3 covers 17 residues. Trimming left V 4 bases short and J 2 bases short, with 20 bases between. This CDR3 is CATSDTTDQGYPYEQYF. DNA of the CDR3: TGTGCCACCAGTGACACGACCGATCAGGGGTACCCCTACGAGCAGTACTTC.

The chain has TRBV30 and TRBJ2-7; 9 nucleotides align to TRBD2. Trimming removed 0 bases from V and 5 bases from J; junction bases left unmatched: 20. The germline gives CDR1 GTSNPN, CDR2 SVGIG (reference sequence). The CDR3 is made up of 19 amino acids. The CDR3 bases are TGTGCCTGGAGTGTACGTGGTTGGATGGGCGGGAGGGCCGACGACGAGCAGTACTTC. Translation: CAWSVRGWMGGRADDEQYF.